The 10 T cell receptor beta chains in this list originate from one sample, sequenced in a study of tumor-infiltrating lymphocytes in localized non-small cell lung cancer. Clones were sequenced by immunoSEQ multiplex PCR, and TCRdb holds only the in-frame ones, with some missing. The data hold roughly 14,000 clones, with roughly 82% observed a single time. The sample consisted of lung tumor tissue. These receptors were obtained from a human donor with non-small cell lung cancer.

The chain couples TRBV5-6 to TRBJ1-2; D not resolved. With 0 bases removed from V and 4 bases from J, the gap between germline ends came to 13 bases. Germline CDR1 reads SGHDT; CDR2 reads YYEEEE. The CDR3 is 15 residues long. The CDR3 protein is CASSLGSVSGYGYTF. The CDR3 DNA reads as TGTGCCAGCAGCTTGGGGTCGGTGTCCGGCTATGGCTACACCTTC.

The V gene is TRBV5-1, the J gene TRBJ2-2, with 8 bases that match TRBD1. The length of the CDR3 is 15 residues. CDR1 is SGHRS, CDR2 YFSETQ, per germline. V lost 5 bases and J lost 1; bases outside the gene matches: 4. CDR3 DNA: TGCGCCAGCAGAGGAGGACAGGGGAACACCGGGGAGCTGTTTTTT. Its protein is CASRGGQGNTGELFF.

The chain recombines TRBV20-1 with TRBJ2-7, with a weak D call TRBD2 (6 bases). V lost 5 bases, J lost 12 bases, and 14 bases lay in between. Germline CDR1 and CDR2: DFQATT and SNEGSKA (reference sequence). CDR3 length: 10 residues. The CDR3 DNA is TGCAGTGCTGGCGGGGCAACTCTGTACTTC. Protein: CSAGGATLYF.

This clone has a handful of counts. The chain joins TRBV10-3 to TRBJ1-1; weak D call: TRBD1 (6 bases). CDR3 length: 15 amino acids. Germline V gene sequence: CDR1 ENHRY, CDR2 SYGVKD. Trimming removed 0 bases at V and 4 bases at J, with 12 bases between. The CDR3 sequence is CAISESGGVSTEAFF. The CDR3 nucleotides are TGTGCCATCAGTGAGTCAGGGGGGGTGAGCACTGAAGCTTTCTTT.

This clone was counted only a few times. This sequence joins TRBV30 and TRBJ1-1; 8 nucleotides line up with TRBD1. The V and J ends lost 0 bases and 6 bases, in that order; junction bases with no gene match: 3. This CDR3 region has 13 residues. The germline V gene encodes CDR1 GTSNPN and CDR2 SVGIG (reference sequence). CDR3 sequence reads: CAWSVIQGAEAFF. As DNA, the CDR3 is TGTGCCTGGAGTGTAATACAGGGGGCTGAAGCTTTCTTT.

The J gene is TRBJ2-3, the V gene TRBV11-2, with no clear D. The germline V and J ends were trimmed by 4 bases and 0 bases, with 8 bases remaining between them. The CDR3 sequence is 14 residues long. From germline, CDR1 is SGHAT and CDR2 FQNNGV. The CDR3 here is CASSSDWSTDTQYF. Here the CDR3 DNA reads TGTGCCAGCAGCTCCGACTGGAGCACAGATACGCAGTATTTT.

The chain is built from TRBV6-6 and TRBJ2-3; 12 nucleotides match TRBD2. The CDR3 extends over 16 amino acids. Trimming cost V 7 bases and J 5 bases; bases outside gene matches: 10. Germline V lookup: CDR1 MNHNY, CDR2 SVGAGI (reference sequence). The DNA for the CDR3 is TGTGCCAGCACCCTCGGACTAGCGGGGCCTCTAGATACGCAGTATTTT. Translating it yields CASTLGLAGPLDTQYF.

The chain links TRBV10-3 to TRBJ1-4; a weak D match, TRBD1 (5 bases). This CDR3 spans 15 amino acids. V lost 2 bases, J lost 4 bases, and 11 bases lay in between. Germline V gives CDR1 ENHRY, CDR2 SYGVKD. The CDR3 protein is CAISEGPGINEKLFF. Written as DNA, the CDR3 is TGTGCCATCAGTGAGGGGCCAGGGATTAATGAAAAACTGTTTTTT.

V gene TRBV14 combines with J gene TRBJ1-6; tentative D call: TRBD1 (5 bases). The CDR3 totals 16 residues. Trimming shortened V by 4 bases and J by 10 bases, and 20 bases separated the two germline ends. In germline, CDR1 is SGHDN, CDR2 FVKESK. CDR3 in amino acids: CASSLKWGSGGSPLHF. Here the CDR3 DNA reads TGTGCCAGCAGCCTTAAATGGGGGTCGGGGGGGTCACCCCTCCACTTT.

In its sample, this clone was seen once. The chain recombines TRBV6-1 with TRBJ2-1; D not resolved. The CDR3 consists of 15 residues. Trimming cost V 1 base and J 0 bases, with 7 bases left between them. Germline values: CDR1 MNHNS, CDR2 SASEGT. DNA of the CDR3: TGTGCCAGCAGTGAAGTCGGCGGCTCCTACAATGAGCAGTTCTTC. Protein sequence: CASSEVGGSYNEQFF.